Shown below are 10 T cell receptor beta chains from a single sample sequenced in a study of blood T cells in healthy people across ages (dated by TCRdb to between 2015 and 2017). To prepare the library, 5' RACE was applied. Sequencing instrument: Illumina HiSeq 2500. The second PCR ran for roughly 7 to 11 cycles and used a J-beta primer mix along with a sample-barcoded 5' primer. TCRdb trimmed public reads at Q25 via fastp, called clones via MiXCR and kept in-frame beta chains. Each CDR3 protein appears once, grouped with its most common genes and DNA. Here the sample has about 1.6 million distinct CDR3 sequences; about 35% occur a single time. The ten biggest clones cover 11% of the sample. The material sequenced was blood. Source of these receptors: a woman under 40 in good health.

The chain is built from TRBV27 and TRBJ2-7, with a weak D call TRBD1 (5 bases). The germline V and J ends were trimmed by 7 bases and 2 bases, with 9 bases remaining between them. Germline CDR1 is MNHEY and CDR2 is SMNVEV (reference sequence). The CDR3 spans 12 residues. CDR3 sequence: CASTGRAYEQYF. The CDR3 nucleotides read TGTGCCAGCACCGGCAGGGCCTACGAGCAGTACTTC.

This clonotype appeared many times. The chain carries TRBV21-1 and TRBJ2-7. TRBV21-1 represents a pseudogene. The CDR3 runs to 9 residues. The CDR3 loop is CASSNEQYF. CDR3 bases: TGTGCCAGCAGCAACGAGCAGTACTTC.

The chain uses TRBV28 and TRBJ2-5, with D hard to call. Per the germline V gene, CDR1 is MDHEN and CDR2 is SYDVKM. This CDR3 contains 15 residues. Trimming stripped 6 bases from V and 4 bases from J, with 18 bases between. CDR3 sequence (DNA): TGTGCCAGCAGGCGTAATAGGATACCCAGAGAGACCCAGTACTTC. The encoded protein is CASRRNRIPRETQYF.

This rearrangement joins TRBV5-1 to TRBJ2-5; 11 bases match TRBD2. CDR3 length: 16 amino acids. V lost 4 bases, J lost 4 bases, and 9 bases stayed unmatched. Germline loops: CDR1 SGHRS, CDR2 YFSETQ. This CDR3 is CASSPRTSGSSETQYF. CDR3 DNA: TGCGCCAGCAGCCCCAGGACTAGCGGGTCCTCAGAGACCCAGTACTTC.

The rearrangement uses TRBV20-1 and TRBJ2-5; D not resolved. Germline CDR1 and CDR2: DFQATT and SNEGSKA (reference sequence). Trimming removed 1 base from V and 11 bases from J, with 17 bases in between. The CDR3 loop spans 13 amino acids. The CDR3 is CSARGSLGSGQYF. The DNA of the CDR3 is TGCAGTGCTAGAGGCTCATTAGGTTCCGGGCAGTACTTC.

The chain is built from TRBV20-1 and TRBJ2-1, with D unclear. This CDR3 has 13 amino acids. The germline gives CDR1 DFQATT, CDR2 SNEGSKA (reference sequence). Trimming shortened V by 3 bases and J by 7 bases, and 13 bases separated the two germline ends. For the CDR3, the DNA is TGCAGTGCTAGTGGGCTAGGTGGGAATGAGCAGTTCTTC. This sequence encodes CSASGLGGNEQFF.

This clonotype has just a few counts. This sequence joins TRBV7-2 and TRBJ1-4; no reliable D call. This CDR3 region has 15 residues. CDR1 is SGHTA, CDR2 FQGNSA, per germline. The germline V and J ends were trimmed by 1 base and 0 bases, with 6 bases remaining between them. The chain's CDR3 is CASSLGESTNEKLFF. DNA for the CDR3: TGTGCCAGCAGCTTAGGGGAATCAACTAATGAAAAACTGTTTTTT.

V is TRBV15 and J is TRBJ1-2; no clear D. Looked up from germline, CDR1 is LNHNV and CDR2 is YYDKDF (reference sequence). This CDR3 is 17 amino acids long. V lost 1 base to trimming and J lost 2 bases, with 17 bases between them. The CDR3 protein is CATSRGLSLLLNYGYTF. CDR3 DNA sequence: TGTGCCACCAGCAGAGGTCTGTCGCTCCTTTTGAACTATGGCTACACCTTC.

This clonotype was counted a single time. The chain employs TRBV6-2 or TRBV6-3 and TRBJ1-6, with a tentative D call TRBD1 (5 bases). V shed 7 bases and J shed 9 bases, with 10 bases lying between them. Germline loops: CDR1 MNHEY, CDR2 SVGEGT. The CDR3 is 12 amino acids. In DNA, the CDR3 is TGTGCCAGCAAGAACGGGGGTTCACCCCTCCACTTT. Protein sequence: CASKNGGSPLHF.

This clonotype has a handful of counts. V and J are TRBV20-1 and TRBJ2-1, with a possible D match to TRBD2 (6 bases). In germline, CDR1 is DFQATT, CDR2 SNEGSKA (reference sequence). V lost 2 bases, J lost 0 bases, and 14 bases lay in between. The CDR3 loop spans 16 amino acids. CDR3 residues: CSARSRTGVSYNEQFF. The CDR3 DNA is TGCAGTGCTAGAAGTAGGACGGGAGTCTCCTACAATGAGCAGTTCTTC.